What follows describes a single TCR beta chain. Its antigen remains unknown. One entry per CDR3 protein, without DNA, is what TCRdb gives after re-calling the 5' RACE reads. The sample has about 30,000 distinct CDR3 sequences; the top ten hold 50% to 75%. The sample originates from a study of T cells expressing NK-cell markers. On the study more broadly: Sorted CD3+CD56+NKG2C+, CD3+CD56+NKG2C- and CD3+CD56-NKG2C+ T cells supplied TCR beta repertoires. Study results and limitations: Whether expanded NKG2C-expressing T cell clones recognize HCMV is unknown.

The CDR3 runs to 16 residues. Germline-derived CDR1 and CDR2 are SGHRS and YFSETQ. This TCR was sampled from a woman aged 18 to 75 in good health. This chain uses TRBV5-1 with TRBJ2-3; TCRdb's assignment of TRBD2 cannot be checked, as there is no DNA. Material: blood T cells: a sorted CD56 or NKG2C T cell subset, CD4+ or CD8+ T cells, or bulk PBMC T cells (not recorded which). This CDR3 reads CASSLEAGGRTDTQYF. Full variable domain (rest looked up from reference TRBV5-1 and TRBJ2-3): KAGVTQTPRYLIKTRGQQVTLSCSPISGHRSVSWYQQTPGQGLQFLFEYFSETQRNKGNFPGRFSGRQFSNSRSEMNVSTLELGDSALYLCASSLEAGGRTDTQYFGPGTRLTVL.